One sample yielded the 3 T cell receptor beta chains listed below, sequenced in a study of TIL therapy for anti-PD-1-resistant metastatic lung cancer. Sequencing used immunoSEQ v3. The table came from immunoSEQ multiplex PCR; TCRdb's copy has only in-frame clones and leaves some out. The sample holds tens of thousands of clones, about two thirds seen once. Time point here: pre-treatment sample, taken before nivolumab and TIL therapy. The starting material was blood, obtained at baseline. These receptors came from a person aged 25 to 80 with non-small cell lung cancer.

This CDR3 is CASSAGQGIYEQYF. The CDR3, as DNA: TGTGCCAGCAGCGCGGGACAGGGAATCTACGAGCAGTACTTC. The chain links TRBV9 to TRBJ2-7; TRBD1 agrees at 9 bases. CDR3 length: 14 amino acids. Trimming took 3 bases from V and 3 from J; bases not matched to a gene: 4. Germline CDR1 and CDR2: SGDLS and YYNGEE.

This clone was observed a single time. This CDR3 reads CASSPTRDRHMNTEAFF. CDR3 DNA sequence: TGCGCCAGCAGCCCTACCCGGGACAGACACATGAACACTGAAGCTTTCTTT. This chain connects TRBV5-1 to TRBJ1-1; 7 bases fit TRBD1. This CDR3 spans 17 amino acids. V lost 4 bases and J lost 0; bases outside the gene matches: 12. Germline-derived CDR1 and CDR2 are SGHRS and YFSETQ. Looking up the rest from reference TRBV5-1 and TRBJ1-1 gives the full variable domain: KAGVTQTPRYLIKTRGQQVTLSCSPISGHRSVSWYQQTPGQGLQFLFEYFSETQRNKGNFPGRFSGRQFSNSRSEMNVSTLELGDSALYLCASSPTRDRHMNTEAFFGQGTRLTVV.

This chain connects TRBV10-3 to TRBJ2-7; D unclear. The ends were cut back, 4 bases at V and 3 bases at J, with 7 bases in the middle. CDR1 ENHRY and CDR2 SYGVKD come from the germline V gene. This CDR3 contains 12 residues. The DNA of the CDR3 is TGTGCCATCAGTGGGGTAGGCTACGAGCAGTACTTC. Translated, it gives CAISGVGYEQYF.